A selection of T cell receptor beta chains follows, all from one sample in a study of tumor-infiltrating lymphocytes in primary liver carcinoma. Using its own MiXCR run on the multiplex PCR reads, TCRdb lists one record per CDR3 protein. The table shows just over 300,000 distinct CDR3 sequences, with around 50% occurring only once. The sample was peripheral blood. The receptors come from a woman in her 30s with primary liver carcinoma and hepatitis B virus infection. Each CDR3 is given with its conserved first and last residue. The order of the fields is clone size, D gene, J gene, V gene, CDR3 length, CDR3 DNA, CDR3 protein. A D gene is named only where the DNA matches it firmly. Size values are once, few and many counts, or a class for expanded clones, and some rows have none.

clone size: NA
D gene: NA
J gene: TRBJ2-1
V gene: TRBV4-2
CDR3 length: 20
CDR3 DNA: TGTGCCAGCAGCCAAGATTCGGGGCCCTGGGGGCGCTCATCTGTCAATGAGCAGTTCTTC
CDR3 protein: CASSQDSGPWGRSSVNEQFF

clone size: few
D gene: TRBD2
J gene: TRBJ2-4
V gene: TRBV6-1
CDR3 length: 16
CDR3 DNA: TGTGCCAGCAGTGAAGGGGCGGGAGGGCGTGGAAACATTCAGTACTTC
CDR3 protein: CASSEGAGGRGNIQYF

clone size: many
D gene: NA
J gene: TRBJ1-6
V gene: TRBV6-1
CDR3 length: 12
CDR3 DNA: TGTGCCAGCAGTGAGGCTCGGACACCCCTCCACTTT
CDR3 protein: CASSEARTPLHF

clone size: NA
D gene: NA
J gene: TRBJ2-3
V gene: TRBV6-5
CDR3 length: 16
CDR3 DNA: TGTGCCAGTCAAGAGGGCTTCAGGCCTTTCACAAATACCCAGTATTTT
CDR3 protein: CASQEGFRPFTNTQYF

clone size: NA
D gene: NA
J gene: TRBJ2-2
V gene: TRBV5-4
CDR3 length: 18
CDR3 DNA: TGTGCCAGCAGCTTAGATGCAGGGGGGATTATGAACACCGGGGAGCTGTTTTTT
CDR3 protein: CASSLDAGGIMNTGELFF

clone size: once
D gene: NA
J gene: TRBJ1-3
V gene: TRBV12-3/TRBV12-4
CDR3 length: 15
CDR3 DNA: TGTGCCAGCAGTTGGGCAGGACTGCCCGGAAACACCATATATTTT
CDR3 protein: CASSWAGLPGNTIYF

clone size: many
D gene: NA
J gene: TRBJ2-2
V gene: TRBV29-1
CDR3 length: 15
CDR3 DNA: TGCAGCGTTGAAGGGGTAACCAGGGGCACCGGGGAGCTGTTTTTT
CDR3 protein: CSVEGVTRGTGELFF

clone size: few
D gene: NA
J gene: TRBJ1-5
V gene: TRBV6-2/TRBV6-3
CDR3 length: 14
CDR3 DNA: TGTGCCAGCAGTTACTTTGGACAGAATCAGCCCCAGCATTTT
CDR3 protein: CASSYFGQNQPQHF

clone size: NA
D gene: NA
J gene: TRBJ2-7
V gene: TRBV28
CDR3 length: 12
CDR3 DNA: TGTACCAGCAGTTTTCCCGGGTCCGAGCAGTACTTC
CDR3 protein: CTSSFPGSEQYF

clone size: NA
D gene: NA
J gene: TRBJ2-3
V gene: TRBV11-2
CDR3 length: 16
CDR3 DNA: TGTGCCAGCAGCTCAGTTCCGGAGGGGGGCACAGATACGCAGTATTTT
CDR3 protein: CASSSVPEGGTDTQYF

clone size: once
D gene: NA
J gene: TRBJ1-2
V gene: TRBV28
CDR3 length: 16
CDR3 DNA: TGTGCCAGGAGCCTTACGGCGGGGGAAAGAATCTATGGCTACACCTTC
CDR3 protein: CARSLTAGERIYGYTF

clone size: many
D gene: TRBD1
J gene: TRBJ1-1
V gene: TRBV6-1
CDR3 length: 13
CDR3 DNA: TGTGCCAGCAGTGAGCGACAGGGCACTGAAGCTTTCTTT
CDR3 protein: CASSERQGTEAFF

clone size: NA
D gene: NA
J gene: TRBJ1-2
V gene: TRBV6-5
CDR3 length: 16
CDR3 DNA: TGTGCCAGCAGTTACTTGGGGGGGACGGCTAACTATGGCTACACCTTC
CDR3 protein: CASSYLGGTANYGYTF

clone size: few
D gene: TRBD2
J gene: TRBJ2-5
V gene: TRBV6-5
CDR3 length: 14
CDR3 DNA: TGTGCCAGCAGTTACGCGGGAGGGGGGGAGACCCAGTACTTC
CDR3 protein: CASSYAGGGETQYF

clone size: NA
D gene: TRBD1
J gene: TRBJ2-5
V gene: TRBV28
CDR3 length: 17
CDR3 DNA: TGTGTCAGCAGTTTAATTCGAGGCAGGGGGCGTCAAGAGACCCAGTACTTC
CDR3 protein: CVSSLIRGRGRQETQYF

clone size: NA
D gene: TRBD2
J gene: TRBJ2-3
V gene: TRBV5-4
CDR3 length: 18
CDR3 DNA: TGTGCCAGCAGCTTTGGGAGGGGGACTAGCGGGAGCACAGATACGCAGTATTTT
CDR3 protein: CASSFGRGTSGSTDTQYF

clone size: many
D gene: TRBD1
J gene: TRBJ2-3
V gene: TRBV11-2
CDR3 length: 16
CDR3 DNA: TGTGCCAGCAGCTTAGTCAAAACAGGGGTTCGAGATACGCAGTATTTT
CDR3 protein: CASSLVKTGVRDTQYF

clone size: NA
D gene: NA
J gene: TRBJ2-7
V gene: TRBV10-3
CDR3 length: 13
CDR3 DNA: TGTGCCAGCTCGCTCCCTGGGGGACGGGAGCGGTACTTC
CDR3 protein: CASSLPGGRERYF

clone size: NA
D gene: TRBD2
J gene: TRBJ2-3
V gene: TRBV11-2
CDR3 length: 17
CDR3 DNA: TGTGCCAGCAGCTTAAGACGGCTTAGCGGGAAAACAGATACGCGGCATTTT
CDR3 protein: CASSLRRLSGKTDTRHF

clone size: NA
D gene: TRBD1
J gene: TRBJ1-3
V gene: TRBV6-5
CDR3 length: 15
CDR3 DNA: TGTGCCAGCAGACCGGGACAGGGGGCTGGAAACACCATATATTTT
CDR3 protein: CASRPGQGAGNTIYF

clone size: many
D gene: TRBD1
J gene: TRBJ2-7
V gene: TRBV11-2
CDR3 length: 13
CDR3 DNA: TGTGCCAGCAGCCTAGACCAGGGGGTAGGGCAGTACTTC
CDR3 protein: CASSLDQGVGQYF

clone size: NA
D gene: TRBD1
J gene: TRBJ2-2
V gene: TRBV7-9
CDR3 length: 16
CDR3 DNA: TGTGCCAGCAGGCCGACAGGGATGGCCGGGGCCGGGGAGCTGTTTTTT
CDR3 protein: CASRPTGMAGAGELFF

clone size: few
D gene: TRBD2
J gene: TRBJ2-6
V gene: TRBV12-3/TRBV12-4
CDR3 length: 18
CDR3 DNA: TGTGCCAGCAGTATGGGGGCTAGCGGGAGCTCTGGGGCCAACGTCCTGACTTTC
CDR3 protein: CASSMGASGSSGANVLTF

clone size: NA
D gene: TRBD1
J gene: TRBJ2-2
V gene: TRBV4-1
CDR3 length: 15
CDR3 DNA: TGCGCCAGCAGCCCGTCCCGGGACAGGGGGGGGGAGCTGTTTTTT
CDR3 protein: CASSPSRDRGGELFF

clone size: few
D gene: NA
J gene: TRBJ2-1
V gene: TRBV6-1
CDR3 length: 16
CDR3 DNA: TGTGCCAGCAGTGAAGGTTTGGACTACCCCTGGGATGAGCAGTTCTTC
CDR3 protein: CASSEGLDYPWDEQFF

clone size: NA
D gene: NA
J gene: TRBJ2-1
V gene: TRBV24-1
CDR3 length: 14
CDR3 DNA: TGTACCACCAGTGGTTTCGGGCAGAACAATGAGCAGTTCTTC
CDR3 protein: CTTSGFGQNNEQFF

clone size: NA
D gene: TRBD1
J gene: TRBJ2-3
V gene: TRBV7-9
CDR3 length: 15
CDR3 DNA: TGTGCCAGCAGCACAAACAGGACAGGGGTTGATACGCAGTATTTT
CDR3 protein: CASSTNRTGVDTQYF

clone size: few
D gene: TRBD1
J gene: TRBJ1-5
V gene: TRBV6-5
CDR3 length: 14
CDR3 DNA: TGTGCCAGCAGAGGGACAGGGGGAGGACAGCCCCAGCATTTT
CDR3 protein: CASRGTGGGQPQHF

clone size: many
D gene: NA
J gene: TRBJ2-6
V gene: TRBV5-4
CDR3 length: 14
CDR3 DNA: TGTGCCAGCAGCTTTGGATCTGGGGCCAACGTCCTGACTTTC
CDR3 protein: CASSFGSGANVLTF

clone size: NA
D gene: NA
J gene: TRBJ2-7
V gene: TRBV6-1
CDR3 length: 12
CDR3 DNA: TGTGCCAGCACCCCAGGCTATGGCGAGCACTACTTC
CDR3 protein: CASTPGYGEHYF

clone size: NA
D gene: NA
J gene: TRBJ2-1
V gene: TRBV29-1
CDR3 length: 16
CDR3 DNA: TGCAGCGTTGAAGACGGTGAGGGACTGGGATACAGTGGGCAGTTCTTC
CDR3 protein: CSVEDGEGLGYSGQFF

clone size: NA
D gene: NA
J gene: TRBJ2-5
V gene: TRBV11-1
CDR3 length: 12
CDR3 DNA: TGTGCCAGCAGCGTGAATGGAGAGGCCCAGTACTTC
CDR3 protein: CASSVNGEAQYF

clone size: NA
D gene: TRBD2
J gene: TRBJ2-1
V gene: TRBV12-3/TRBV12-4
CDR3 length: 15
CDR3 DNA: TGTGCCAGCAGTTTAGACCTAGCGGGAGCCAATGAGCAGTTCTTC
CDR3 protein: CASSLDLAGANEQFF

clone size: once
D gene: TRBD1
J gene: TRBJ2-7
V gene: TRBV4-3
CDR3 length: 15
CDR3 DNA: TGCACCAGAAGGCCACAGGGGGGACTCTCCTACGAGCAGTACTTC
CDR3 protein: CTRRPQGGLSYEQYF

clone size: NA
D gene: NA
J gene: TRBJ1-1
V gene: TRBV6-5
CDR3 length: 13
CDR3 DNA: TGTGCCAGCTGCCGGGACGGTGGGACTGAAGCTTTCTTT
CDR3 protein: CASCRDGGTEAFF

clone size: many
D gene: NA
J gene: TRBJ1-6
V gene: TRBV6-6
CDR3 length: 14
CDR3 DNA: TGTGCCATCAGGGACAACTCCTATAATTCACCCCTCCACTTT
CDR3 protein: CAIRDNSYNSPLHF

clone size: NA
D gene: NA
J gene: TRBJ1-3
V gene: TRBV6-1
CDR3 length: 17
CDR3 DNA: TGTGCCAGCAGTGATAGGAGCCTTAGAGACTCTGGAATCACCATATATTTT
CDR3 protein: CASSDRSLRDSGITIYF

clone size: NA
D gene: NA
J gene: TRBJ2-5
V gene: TRBV6-5
CDR3 length: 13
CDR3 DNA: TGTGCCAGCAGCCGTATCAGGGAAGAGACCCAGTACTTC
CDR3 protein: CASSRIREETQYF

clone size: NA
D gene: NA
J gene: TRBJ1-1
V gene: TRBV11-2
CDR3 length: 14
CDR3 DNA: TGTGCCAGCAGTATTGGGATAGGGGTGAGTGAGGCTTTCTTT
CDR3 protein: CASSIGIGVSEAFF

clone size: NA
D gene: NA
J gene: TRBJ2-7
V gene: TRBV11-2
CDR3 length: 15
CDR3 DNA: TGTGCCAGCAGCCCGATGGGGTGGGCTATCAACGAGCAGTACTTC
CDR3 protein: CASSPMGWAINEQYF

clone size: few
D gene: NA
J gene: TRBJ2-2
V gene: TRBV14
CDR3 length: 18
CDR3 DNA: TGTGCCAGCAGCCCGTCGGGGGCGGGATTTTTCGGCACCGGGGAGCTGTTTTTT
CDR3 protein: CASSPSGAGFFGTGELFF

clone size: once
D gene: NA
J gene: TRBJ2-3
V gene: TRBV11-2
CDR3 length: 11
CDR3 DNA: TGTGCCAGCAGCCCCAGGGTTGTGTACTATTTT
CDR3 protein: CASSPRVVYYF

clone size: many
D gene: TRBD2
J gene: TRBJ2-1
V gene: TRBV12-3/TRBV12-4
CDR3 length: 15
CDR3 DNA: TGTGCCAGCAGTACGGGACTAGAGGACTACAATGAGCAGTTCTTC
CDR3 protein: CASSTGLEDYNEQFF

clone size: NA
D gene: NA
J gene: TRBJ2-1
V gene: TRBV7-9
CDR3 length: 15
CDR3 DNA: TGTGCCAGCAGCTTACGGCCGGGCTCCTACAATGAGCAGTTCTTC
CDR3 protein: CASSLRPGSYNEQFF

clone size: many
D gene: TRBD2
J gene: TRBJ2-7
V gene: TRBV6-1
CDR3 length: 18
CDR3 DNA: TGTGCCAGCACTCGGACTAGCGGGAGCCTCCTAACGGGGAGCGAGCAGTACTTC
CDR3 protein: CASTRTSGSLLTGSEQYF

clone size: NA
D gene: TRBD2
J gene: TRBJ2-1
V gene: TRBV11-3
CDR3 length: 16
CDR3 DNA: TGTTCCAGCAGCTATCCACTAGCGCGATTCTACAATGAGCAGTTCTTC
CDR3 protein: CSSSYPLARFYNEQFF

clone size: NA
D gene: NA
J gene: TRBJ1-1
V gene: TRBV7-9
CDR3 length: 12
CDR3 DNA: TGTGCCAGCACCGCAGGGCCGGCTGAAGCTTTCTTT
CDR3 protein: CASTAGPAEAFF

clone size: many
D gene: NA
J gene: TRBJ1-1
V gene: TRBV6-1
CDR3 length: 14
CDR3 DNA: TGTGCCAGCAGTTACACCGGGACACGGACCGAAGCTTTCTTT
CDR3 protein: CASSYTGTRTEAFF

clone size: NA
D gene: NA
J gene: TRBJ1-2
V gene: TRBV7-9
CDR3 length: 14
CDR3 DNA: TGTGCCATCAATGCGGGTTCGGGTAACTATGGTTACACCTTC
CDR3 protein: CAINAGSGNYGYTF

clone size: NA
D gene: NA
J gene: TRBJ2-7
V gene: TRBV5-5
CDR3 length: 14
CDR3 DNA: TGTGCCAGCAGCTTGGGACTTTCCCCCTACGAGCAGTACTTC
CDR3 protein: CASSLGLSPYEQYF

clone size: many
D gene: TRBD2
J gene: TRBJ2-3
V gene: TRBV4-2
CDR3 length: 15
CDR3 DNA: TGTGCCAGCAGCCGTAGCGGGAGGGCGACAGATACGCAGTATTTT
CDR3 protein: CASSRSGRATDTQYF

clone size: few
D gene: NA
J gene: TRBJ2-7
V gene: TRBV28
CDR3 length: 12
CDR3 DNA: TGTGCCAGCACCCGAGGGGGCTACGAGCAGTACTTC
CDR3 protein: CASTRGGYEQYF

clone size: NA
D gene: NA
J gene: TRBJ1-2
V gene: TRBV6-5
CDR3 length: 15
CDR3 DNA: TGTGCCAGCAGTTACTCTGCACAGCCTAACTATGGCTACACCTTC
CDR3 protein: CASSYSAQPNYGYTF

clone size: NA
D gene: NA
J gene: TRBJ1-1
V gene: TRBV6-2/TRBV6-3
CDR3 length: 13
CDR3 DNA: TGTGCCAGCAGTCCGTGGGGCAGGGCTGAAGCTTCCTTT
CDR3 protein: CASSPWGRAEASF

clone size: few
D gene: NA
J gene: TRBJ2-7
V gene: TRBV28
CDR3 length: 16
CDR3 DNA: TGTGCCAGCAGGCTAACACTGTACGGTAGGGGCTATGAGCAGTACTTC
CDR3 protein: CASRLTLYGRGYEQYF

clone size: once
D gene: NA
J gene: TRBJ2-3
V gene: TRBV11-2
CDR3 length: 12
CDR3 DNA: TGTGCCAGCACCTTACCCCTTAATACGCAGTATTTT
CDR3 protein: CASTLPLNTQYF

clone size: NA
D gene: NA
J gene: TRBJ2-2
V gene: TRBV7-9
CDR3 length: 14
CDR3 DNA: TGTGCCAGCAGGAGACAGTCGAATACCGGGGAGCTGTTTTTT
CDR3 protein: CASRRQSNTGELFF

clone size: NA
D gene: NA
J gene: TRBJ2-1
V gene: TRBV14
CDR3 length: 13
CDR3 DNA: TGTGCCAGCAGCCAAGACCCGAGGACTGAGCAGTTCTTC
CDR3 protein: CASSQDPRTEQFF